The 20 T cell receptor beta chains below were found in one sample sequenced in a study of T-cell reconstitution after alpha-beta-depleted transplantation in children. Unique molecular identifiers were used in preparing the TCRbeta library. Each CDR3 protein is one row after TCRdb ran MiXCR on the PCR reads. The sample carries more than 200,000 distinct CDR3 sequences, about 24% recorded once. The source was PBMCs, mostly from graft donor cells, collected 360 days after TCRalphabeta/CD19-depleted stem cell transplant. The origin of the receptors is a female patient aged 2-9 years who had a stem cell transplant for congenital amegakaryocytic thrombocytopenia, so the T cells may come from the graft donor.

This clonotype has a handful of counts. The V and J genes are TRBV19 and TRBJ2-3; 13 positions match TRBD2. The CDR3 sequence is 16 residues long. Germline CDR1 and CDR2: LNHDA and SQIVND (reference sequence). The V gene end was trimmed by 3 bases and the J gene end by 4 bases; junction bases not matched to a gene: 4. The CDR3 is CASSMRTSGGADTQYF. The DNA of the CDR3 is TGTGCCAGTAGTATGAGGACTAGCGGGGGCGCAGATACGCAGTATTTT.

V is TRBV20-1 and J is TRBJ2-5; the D is unclear. The V and J ends lost 6 bases and 1 base respectively, with 12 bases between them. The V gene's germline CDR1 is DFQATT and CDR2 SNEGSKA (reference sequence). The CDR3 spans 13 residues. The CDR3 sequence is CSALISIQETQYF. The CDR3 DNA follows: TGCAGTGCGTTGATTTCCATCCAAGAGACCCAGTACTTC.

The genes are TRBV12-3 or TRBV12-4 and TRBJ2-5; the D is unclear. The CDR3 has 13 amino acids. The V and J ends lost 3 bases and 5 bases respectively, with 10 bases between them. The CDR3, as DNA: TGTGCCAGCAGTTTGGGCAGGTTCGAGACCCAGTACTTC. It codes for CASSLGRFETQYF.

This clonotype was seen only once. V and J are TRBV20-1 and TRBJ2-1; 13 bases are a match to TRBD2. The junction had 9 bases not matched to a gene; V was cut back by 5 bases and J by 8 bases. The germline V gene has CDR1 DFQATT and CDR2 SNEGSKA (reference sequence). CDR3 length equals 15 residues. CDR3 sequence (DNA): TGCAGTGCTGCTCAACTAGCGGGAGGGCGTCATGAGCAGTTCTTC. It specifies CSAAQLAGGRHEQFF.

The V and J genes are TRBV3-1 and TRBJ2-1; D unclear. V was clipped by 11 bases and J by 12 bases, with 17 bases between them. The CDR3 loop spans 11 amino acids. Per the germline V gene, CDR1 is LGHDT and CDR2 is YNNKEL (reference sequence). CDR3 in DNA: TGTGCCGGGGAATCAGGTTCGGGGCAGTTCTTC. Translating gives CAGESGSGQFF.

The gene calls are TRBV21-1 and TRBJ2-5; the table's D gene call, TRBD1, was not cross checked with the DNA. TRBV21-1 is shown as a pseudogene. The CDR3 has 12 amino acids. The CDR3 loop is CASIWGSETQYF. Here the CDR3 DNA reads TGTGCCAGCATATGGGGGTCGGAGACCCAGTACTTC.

The chain uses TRBV28 and TRBJ2-7; D is unresolved. Germline-derived CDR1 and CDR2 are MDHEN and SYDVKM. The CDR3 runs 13 residues. V lost 6 bases and J 7 bases, leaving 16 bases between the germline ends. The CDR3 loop reads CASSRPDGGEQYF. The DNA of the CDR3 is TGTGCCAGCAGCCGACCGGATGGCGGTGAGCAGTACTTC.

This clonotype came up many times. The chain combines TRBV12-3 or TRBV12-4 with TRBJ2-1, with D maybe TRBD1 (5 bases). The CDR3 extends over 17 amino acids. The germline V and J ends were trimmed by 2 bases and 3 bases, with 17 bases remaining between them. The CDR3 sequence is CASSLMGQPSLYNEQFF. The CDR3 bases are TGTGCCAGCAGTTTAATGGGGCAGCCTTCTCTCTACAATGAGCAGTTCTTC.

This clonotype was seen at least ten times. V is TRBV12-3 or TRBV12-4 and J is TRBJ2-5; D not resolved. V lost 2 bases and J 5 bases, leaving 9 bases between the germline ends. This CDR3 spans 13 amino acids. CDR3 sequence: CASSLMAGETQYF. In DNA, the CDR3 is TGTGCCAGCAGTTTAATGGCTGGGGAGACCCAGTACTTC.

CDR3 amino acids: CRVGGGFYNEQFF. CDR3 coding DNA: TGCAGAGTTGGCGGGGGGTTCTACAATGAGCAGTTCTTC. This chain connects TRBV20-1 to TRBJ2-1; 8 positions agree with TRBD2. The CDR3 length is 13 residues. Germline lookup yields CDR1 DFQATT and CDR2 SNEGSKA (reference sequence).

This chain joins TRBV4-1 and TRBJ2-3; D perhaps matches TRBD2 (5 bases). Trimming removed 7 bases from V and 2 bases from J, with 10 bases in between. CDR3 length: 13 residues. Germline CDR1 and CDR2: MGHRA and YSYEKL. CDR3 residues: CASKQADTDTQYF. In DNA, the CDR3 is TGCGCCAGCAAGCAAGCGGACACAGATACGCAGTATTTT.

This clonotype was detected a few times. CDR3 residues: CASSYYLEWTEQETQYF. The CDR3 DNA follows: TGTGCCAGCAGTTACTATCTGGAGTGGACAGAACAAGAGACCCAGTACTTC. This chain joins TRBV6-5 and TRBJ2-5; D is perhaps TRBD1 (6 bases). The CDR3 has 17 residues. The germline V gene encodes CDR1 MNHEY and CDR2 SVGAGI. V shed 1 base and J shed 2 bases, with 17 bases lying between them.

The chain is built from TRBV29-1 and TRBJ1-2; 10 nucleotides match TRBD1. The CDR3 loop spans 13 amino acids. Trimming cost V 6 bases and J 7 bases; bases outside gene matches: 8. Germline V CDR1 and CDR2: SQVTM, ANQGSEA. CDR3 DNA: TGCAGCGTACCGGGACAGGGGCCTTCTGGCTACACCTTC. It encodes CSVPGQGPSGYTF. The variable domain in full, completed from reference TRBV29-1 and TRBJ1-2, reads SAVISQKPSRDICQRGTSLTIQCQVDSQVTMMFWYRQQPGQSLTLIATANQGSEATYESGFVIDKFPISRPNLTFSTLTVSNMSPEDSSIYLCSVPGQGPSGYTFGSGTRLTVV.

This chain joins TRBV9 and TRBJ2-5; D is perhaps TRBD1 or TRBD2 (5 bases each). The CDR3 loop spans 13 amino acids. Germline CDR1 and CDR2: SGDLS and YYNGEE. Deletions cut 0 bases from V and 5 bases from J, with 8 bases between. The CDR3 sequence: CASSVGGWETQYF. The CDR3 region has the DNA TGTGCCAGCAGCGTAGGGGGGTGGGAGACCCAGTACTTC.

Points on this clonotype: This may be a read error: a much more frequent sequence differs by one nucleotide. This rearrangement joins TRBV29-1 to TRBJ2-1; 8 nucleotides agree with TRBD2. Germline-derived CDR1 and CDR2 are SQVTM and ANQGSEA. The CDR3 is 16 amino acids. V lost 5 bases, J lost 3 bases, and 12 bases stayed unmatched. The CDR3 DNA sequence: TGCAGCGTTCAGGCCTATAGCGGGGCGAACTACAATGAGCAGTTCTTC. Its protein is CSVQAYSGANYNEQFF.

This rearrangement joins TRBV2 to TRBJ2-3; a possible D gene is TRBD1 (6 bases). Trimming pared 0 bases from V and 7 bases from J, leaving 26 bases between. The CDR3 consists of 19 residues. Germline loops: CDR1 SNHLY, CDR2 FYNNEI. As DNA, the CDR3 is TGTGCCAGCAGTGAAGCTTTTAAGAGGGGACAAGGAGAGTGGAATACGCAGTATTTT. Translation gives CASSEAFKRGQGEWNTQYF.

This clonotype was seen a handful of times. J is TRBJ1-6 and V is TRBV27; 7 bases agree with TRBD1. The germline V gene has CDR1 MNHEY and CDR2 SMNVEV (reference sequence). J was trimmed by 6 bases and V by 5 bases; bases with no gene match: 4. The CDR3 length is 14 residues. CDR3 coding DNA: TGTGCCAGCAGTAGACGGGACAGTAATTCACCCCTCCACTTT. Its translation is CASSRRDSNSPLHF.

This clonotype occurred a few times. This chain uses TRBV12-3 or TRBV12-4 with TRBJ2-7; the D gene is possibly TRBD1 (6 bases). The ends were cut back, 5 bases at V and 3 bases at J, with 14 bases in the middle. The CDR3 has 14 amino acids. The CDR3 DNA follows: TGTGCCAGCAGTCGTCTACAGGGTGGCTACGAGCAGTACTTC. Protein: CASSRLQGGYEQYF.

This clonotype was detected ten times or more. The chain is built from TRBV10-3 and TRBJ2-2; either TRBD1 or TRBD2 may fit D (7 bases each). Trimming took 6 bases from V and 4 from J, leaving 12 bases between them. CDR3 length: 14 amino acids. Germline assignment: CDR1 ENHRY and CDR2 SYGVKD. The CDR3 DNA is TGTGCCATCAGCGGGGGGACAGTCACCGGGGAGCTGTTTTTT. This gives the protein CAISGGTVTGELFF.

The chain links TRBV12-3 or TRBV12-4 to TRBJ1-1; D remains ambiguous. Trimming removed 1 base from V and 9 bases from J, with 9 bases in between. CDR3 length equals 12 residues. The CDR3 protein is CASSLVSYQAFF. Written as DNA, the CDR3 is TGTGCCAGCAGTTTAGTCAGTTACCAAGCTTTCTTT.